The text below deals with one T cell receptor beta chain. This receptor's antigen is unknown. The junction and the germline gene differ at one end; a read error may be behind it. Libraries were constructed by the immunoSEQ multiplex PCR assay. The table was pulled from immuneACCESS by TCRdb, which kept in-frame rearrangements only. Such tables lose some clones; where checked, under half of the loss comes from unresolved V genes, and the rest has no known cause. The sample profile shows some 13,000 clones; roughly 73% of them were found once. The ten largest clonotypes hold approximately 19% of the sample. The data belong to a study of T cells after somatic rescue of genetic block (dated by TCRdb to 2020 to 2021). About the study as a whole: The study assessed how robust, over the long term, a T-cell system was when the system had developed through somatic rescue of a genetic block in T-cell development.

According to the germline V gene (reference sequence), CDR1 reads MNHNY and CDR2 reads SVGAGI. The CDR3 spans 15 residues, from the cysteine through the phenylalanine. CDR3 DNA is the only sequence kept; it has 45 bases, read in frame from the first base. The origin of this receptor is a boy aged 5-17 years. Sequencing used peripheral blood mononuclear cells (PBMCs). This sequence uses TRBV6-6 and TRBJ2-6, and 8 junction bases match TRBD1. The CDR3 region: CASSLALQGGNVLTF. The sequence in DNA is TGTGCCAGCAGTCTAGCCTTACAGGGGGGCAACGTCCTGACTTTC.